This T cell receptor (beta chain) was captured by sequencing in a study of shared clonotypes between healthy human individuals. This table comes from immunoSEQ multiplex PCR, and its TCRdb copy is limited to in-frame clones, with some not included. This sample yields over 850,000 clones, of which approximately 78% are seen a single time; more than 0.5% belongs to the top ten. The CDR3 contains 13 residues. V shed 3 bases and J shed 3 bases, with 10 bases lying between them. Per the germline V gene, CDR1 is SGHRS and CDR2 is YFSETQ. The chain has TRBV5-1 and TRBJ2-7, with D perhaps matching TRBD1 (5 bases). The sequenced sample consisted of memory CD4+ T cells from PBMCs. Subset of the sample: CD45RA-negative fraction. The TCR was taken from a man younger than 35 in good health. Some clones in this sample may be carry-over from other donors' samples. This CDR3 reads CASSSRQNYEQYF. CDR3 DNA: TGCGCCAGCAGCTCTAGACAGAACTACGAGCAGTACTTC.